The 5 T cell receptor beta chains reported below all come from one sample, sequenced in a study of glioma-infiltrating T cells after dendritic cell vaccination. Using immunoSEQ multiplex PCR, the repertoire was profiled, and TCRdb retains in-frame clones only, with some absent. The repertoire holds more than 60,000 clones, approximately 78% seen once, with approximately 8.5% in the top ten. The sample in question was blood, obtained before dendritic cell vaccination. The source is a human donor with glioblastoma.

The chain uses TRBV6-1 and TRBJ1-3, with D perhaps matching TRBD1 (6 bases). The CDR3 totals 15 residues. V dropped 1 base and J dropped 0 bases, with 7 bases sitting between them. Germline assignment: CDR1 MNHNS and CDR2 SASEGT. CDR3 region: CASSEDRASGNTIYF. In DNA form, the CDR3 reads TGTGCCAGCAGTGAAGACAGGGCCTCTGGAAACACCATATATTTT.

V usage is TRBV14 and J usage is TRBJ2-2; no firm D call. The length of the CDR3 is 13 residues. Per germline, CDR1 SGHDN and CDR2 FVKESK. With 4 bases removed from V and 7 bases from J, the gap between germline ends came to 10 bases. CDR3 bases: TGTGCCAGCAGCCGCCGTAGAGACGGGGAGCTGTTTTTT. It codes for CASSRRRDGELFF.

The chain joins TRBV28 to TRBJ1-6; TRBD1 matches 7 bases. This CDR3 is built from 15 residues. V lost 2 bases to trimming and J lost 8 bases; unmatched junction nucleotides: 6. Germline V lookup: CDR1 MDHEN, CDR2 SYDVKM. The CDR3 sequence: CASSLPQQGYSPLHF. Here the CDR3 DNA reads TGTGCCAGCAGTTTACCTCAACAGGGGTATTCACCCCTCCACTTT.

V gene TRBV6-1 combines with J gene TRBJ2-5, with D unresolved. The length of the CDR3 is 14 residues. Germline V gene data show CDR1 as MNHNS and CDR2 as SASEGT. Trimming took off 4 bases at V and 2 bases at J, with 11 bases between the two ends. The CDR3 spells CASSAVRDQETQYF. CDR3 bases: TGTGCCAGCAGTGCGGTGCGTGATCAAGAGACCCAGTACTTC.

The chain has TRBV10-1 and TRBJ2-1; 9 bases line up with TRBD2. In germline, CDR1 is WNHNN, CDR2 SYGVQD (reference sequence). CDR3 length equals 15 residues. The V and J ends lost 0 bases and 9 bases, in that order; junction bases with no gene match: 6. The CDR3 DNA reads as TGCGCCAGCAGTGAGTCGAGCGGGGGGTTCGGTGAGCAGTTCTTC. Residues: CASSESSGGFGEQFF.